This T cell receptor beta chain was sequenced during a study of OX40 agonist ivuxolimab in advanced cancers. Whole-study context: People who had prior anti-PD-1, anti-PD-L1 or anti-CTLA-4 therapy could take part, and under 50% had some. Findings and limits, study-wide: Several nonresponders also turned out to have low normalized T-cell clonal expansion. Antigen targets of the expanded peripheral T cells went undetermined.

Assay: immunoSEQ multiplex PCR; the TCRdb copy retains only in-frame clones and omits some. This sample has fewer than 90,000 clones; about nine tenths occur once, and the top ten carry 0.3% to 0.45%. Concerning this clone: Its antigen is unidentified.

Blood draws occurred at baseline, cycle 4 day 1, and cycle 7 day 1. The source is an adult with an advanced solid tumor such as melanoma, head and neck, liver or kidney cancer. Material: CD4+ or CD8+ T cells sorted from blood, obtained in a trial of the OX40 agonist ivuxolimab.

The CDR3 here is CASSLTSGVGGEKLFF. CDR3 DNA sequence: TGTGCCAGCAGCTTGACGAGTGGAGTGGGAGGTGAAAAACTGTTTTTT. The chain recombines TRBV5-4 with TRBJ1-4; D remains ambiguous. In germline, CDR1 is SGHNT, CDR2 YYREEE (reference sequence). The V end was cut by 1 base, the J end by 7 bases, with 17 bases between. CDR3 size: 16 residues.